A selection of T cell receptor beta chains follows, all from one sample in a study of T cells in Graves' hyperthyroidism and ophthalmopathy. TCRdb analysed the multiplex PCR reads with MiXCR anew, one entry per CDR3 protein. The sample has approximately 630,000 distinct CDR3 sequences, 16% seen once. The sample consisted of blood. All receptors come from a woman in her twenties or thirties with Graves' hyperthyroidism. The CDR3 runs from the conserved cysteine through the conserved F or W. Fields, in order: CDR3 DNA, CDR3 protein, V gene, clone size, D gene, J gene. D genes are given only for firm matches. Rows may omit the clone size; those that give it use once, few, many or a size class.

CDR3nt: TGTGCCAGCAGTTTAAGGACTAGCGGGAACTACGAGCAGTACTTC
CDR3aa: CASSLRTSGNYEQYF
v_gene: TRBV12-3/TRBV12-4
abundance: many
d_gene: TRBD2
j_gene: TRBJ2-7

CDR3nt: TGTGCCAGTAGTCCCCGGGATTCTCCTACCGGGGAGCTGTTTTTT
CDR3aa: CASSPRDSPTGELFF
v_gene: TRBV19
abundance: .
d_gene: .
j_gene: TRBJ2-2

CDR3nt: TGTGCCAGCAGCCCAAGACTAGCGCCAGAGGGGATCAATGAGCAGTTCTTC
CDR3aa: CASSPRLAPEGINEQFF
v_gene: TRBV7-8
abundance: .
d_gene: TRBD2
j_gene: TRBJ2-1

CDR3nt: TGCAGTGCCAGGGATTCCTACGAGCACTACTTC
CDR3aa: CSARDSYEHYF
v_gene: TRBV20-1
abundance: .
d_gene: .
j_gene: TRBJ2-7

CDR3nt: TGCAGTGCTACTCTGGGCCGGGAAAGGGACGAGCAGTACTTC
CDR3aa: CSATLGRERDEQYF
v_gene: TRBV20-1
abundance: few
d_gene: .
j_gene: TRBJ2-7

CDR3nt: TGTGCCAGCAGCTTACGGGGGACAATCTCGGCGGAGACCCAGTACTTC
CDR3aa: CASSLRGTISAETQYF
v_gene: TRBV11-2
abundance: many
d_gene: .
j_gene: TRBJ2-5

CDR3nt: TGTGCCAGCAGTCCCAGACAGGGGAGAGATGGCTACACCTTC
CDR3aa: CASSPRQGRDGYTF
v_gene: TRBV6-1
abundance: many
d_gene: TRBD1
j_gene: TRBJ1-2

CDR3nt: TGTGCCACCAGTGAGTACAGGGACAGGGTGTTGGAAGCTTTCTTT
CDR3aa: CATSEYRDRVLEAFF
v_gene: TRBV24-1
abundance: .
d_gene: TRBD1
j_gene: TRBJ1-1

CDR3nt: TGTGCCAGCAGCGTAGGGGACACTGATTTAGCTTTCTTT
CDR3aa: CASSVGDTDLAFF
v_gene: TRBV9
abundance: many
d_gene: .
j_gene: TRBJ1-1

CDR3nt: TGTGCCAGCAGCTTAGCTATCGACCCCCAAGAGACCCAGTACTTC
CDR3aa: CASSLAIDPQETQYF
v_gene: TRBV7-9
abundance: many
d_gene: .
j_gene: TRBJ2-5

CDR3nt: TGCAGTGCTGGGACTCCCGAGACCCAGTACTTC
CDR3aa: CSAGTPETQYF
v_gene: TRBV20-1
abundance: many
d_gene: .
j_gene: TRBJ2-5

CDR3nt: TGTGCCAGCTCACCACCGAGGGCAGGGGGCAGGTACGAGCAGTACTTC
CDR3aa: CASSPPRAGGRYEQYF
v_gene: TRBV18
abundance: few
d_gene: TRBD1
j_gene: TRBJ2-7

CDR3nt: TGTGCCAGCAGCTTATTTTCGTGGGCGCCGAGCTCCTACAATGAGCAGTTCTTC
CDR3aa: CASSLFSWAPSSYNEQFF
v_gene: TRBV7-2
abundance: .
d_gene: .
j_gene: TRBJ2-1

CDR3nt: TGTGCCAGCAGCTTAGGGGAGGAGGACAATGAGCAGTTCTTC
CDR3aa: CASSLGEEDNEQFF
v_gene: TRBV11-3
abundance: many
d_gene: .
j_gene: TRBJ2-1

CDR3nt: TGTGCCAGCAGAACCCAAATAGGGGGAGAGCAGTACTTC
CDR3aa: CASRTQIGGEQYF
v_gene: TRBV28
abundance: many
d_gene: .
j_gene: TRBJ2-7

CDR3nt: TGTGCCAGCAGTAAGGACAGGGTTGTTGAAAAACTGTTTTTT
CDR3aa: CASSKDRVVEKLFF
v_gene: TRBV28
abundance: many
d_gene: TRBD1
j_gene: TRBJ1-4

CDR3nt: TGCAGTGCTAGAAACTCTCCGAGGGGCACAGATACGCAGTATTTT
CDR3aa: CSARNSPRGTDTQYF
v_gene: TRBV20-1
abundance: few
d_gene: .
j_gene: TRBJ2-3

CDR3nt: TGTGCCAGCAGTCACTACCCTACAGGGATCTCCTACGAGCAGTACTTC
CDR3aa: CASSHYPTGISYEQYF
v_gene: TRBV6-1
abundance: .
d_gene: .
j_gene: TRBJ2-7

CDR3nt: TGTGCCAGCAGTCTGCACAGCTCAAATGAAAAACTGTTTTTT
CDR3aa: CASSLHSSNEKLFF
v_gene: TRBV6-1
abundance: many
d_gene: .
j_gene: TRBJ1-4

CDR3nt: TGTGCCAGCAGCTTAGGGTCTCTACGGGTGAATGAGCAGTTCTTC
CDR3aa: CASSLGSLRVNEQFF
v_gene: TRBV11-3
abundance: many
d_gene: .
j_gene: TRBJ2-1

CDR3nt: TGTGCCAGCAGCCAAGAGTTGCCAAACAATGAGCAGTTCTTC
CDR3aa: CASSQELPNNEQFF
v_gene: TRBV3-2
abundance: few
d_gene: .
j_gene: TRBJ2-1

CDR3nt: TGTGCCAGCTCACCTGGACTAGGAGAGACCCAGTACTTC
CDR3aa: CASSPGLGETQYF
v_gene: TRBV18
abundance: many
d_gene: TRBD2
j_gene: TRBJ2-5

CDR3nt: TGCAGCGTTGACGAGGTTGGCACTGAAGCTTTCTTT
CDR3aa: CSVDEVGTEAFF
v_gene: TRBV29-1
abundance: .
d_gene: .
j_gene: TRBJ1-1

CDR3nt: TGTGCCAGCAGCTTAGGAGGGGCTATGCCCCTCCACTTT
CDR3aa: CASSLGGAMPLHF
v_gene: TRBV7-9
abundance: .
d_gene: .
j_gene: TRBJ1-6

CDR3nt: TGTGCCAGCAGTGAACAGAGTCCGAATGAGCAGTTCTTC
CDR3aa: CASSEQSPNEQFF
v_gene: TRBV2
abundance: many
d_gene: .
j_gene: TRBJ2-1

CDR3nt: TGTGCCAGCAGCTTCTCCGGGTGGGGCAATCAGCCCCAGCATTTT
CDR3aa: CASSFSGWGNQPQHF
v_gene: TRBV11-2
abundance: many
d_gene: .
j_gene: TRBJ1-5

CDR3nt: TGTGCCAGCAGCTTGAAACAGGGGACCCACGAGCAGTACTTC
CDR3aa: CASSLKQGTHEQYF
v_gene: TRBV11-2
abundance: .
d_gene: TRBD1
j_gene: TRBJ2-7

CDR3nt: TGCAGTGCTAGGACTAGCGGGAATATTGGATCCTACAATGAGCAGTTCTTC
CDR3aa: CSARTSGNIGSYNEQFF
v_gene: TRBV20-1
abundance: few
d_gene: TRBD2
j_gene: TRBJ2-1

CDR3nt: TGTGCCAGCAGTCATCCCCCCTCAGATACGCAGTATTTT
CDR3aa: CASSHPPSDTQYF
v_gene: TRBV7-9
abundance: many
d_gene: .
j_gene: TRBJ2-3

CDR3nt: TGTGCCAGCAGTTTAAAACAACTAGCGGTCTCTGAGCAGTACTTC
CDR3aa: CASSLKQLAVSEQYF
v_gene: TRBV27
abundance: .
d_gene: TRBD2
j_gene: TRBJ2-7

CDR3nt: TGCGCCAGCAGCCAAGGTTTTATCGCTAGCCGCACAGATACGCAGTATTTT
CDR3aa: CASSQGFIASRTDTQYF
v_gene: TRBV4-1
abundance: many
d_gene: .
j_gene: TRBJ2-3

CDR3nt: TGCAGTGCTAGAGATCTTGACCGGGACACCTCTGGAAACACCATATATTTT
CDR3aa: CSARDLDRDTSGNTIYF
v_gene: TRBV20-1
abundance: few
d_gene: .
j_gene: TRBJ1-3

CDR3nt: TGTGCCAGCAGCACCGGACAGGTTCATGAGCAGTTCTTC
CDR3aa: CASSTGQVHEQFF
v_gene: TRBV28
abundance: many
d_gene: TRBD1
j_gene: TRBJ2-1

CDR3nt: TGTGCCAGCAGCTACAACCAGCCGGGACAGGGCCCTGGAAACACCATATATTTT
CDR3aa: CASSYNQPGQGPGNTIYF
v_gene: TRBV5-1
abundance: few
d_gene: TRBD1
j_gene: TRBJ1-3

CDR3nt: TGTGCCAGCAGACCAGGGGGGAAGCGGGAGGGCCTCGGTGAGCAGTTCTTC
CDR3aa: CASRPGGKREGLGEQFF
v_gene: TRBV12-3/TRBV12-4
abundance: many
d_gene: TRBD2
j_gene: TRBJ2-1

CDR3nt: TGCGCCAGCAAAGACGGTTATAGCAATCAGCCCCAGCATTTT
CDR3aa: CASKDGYSNQPQHF
v_gene: TRBV10-2
abundance: .
d_gene: .
j_gene: TRBJ1-5

CDR3nt: TGTGCCAGCAGCCCCCAGGGGGGGGGTGTCTTGGATGGCTACACCTTC
CDR3aa: CASSPQGGGVLDGYTF
v_gene: TRBV28
abundance: many
d_gene: TRBD1
j_gene: TRBJ1-2

CDR3nt: TGTGCCAGCAGTTTACTAGGGGGGAGCGGTGGGGAGCAGTACTTC
CDR3aa: CASSLLGGSGGEQYF
v_gene: TRBV27
abundance: many
d_gene: .
j_gene: TRBJ2-7

CDR3nt: TGCAGCGTTCGGGGCGGGGGCCACCCGTCTGGCTACACCTTC
CDR3aa: CSVRGGGHPSGYTF
v_gene: TRBV29-1
abundance: few
d_gene: .
j_gene: TRBJ1-2